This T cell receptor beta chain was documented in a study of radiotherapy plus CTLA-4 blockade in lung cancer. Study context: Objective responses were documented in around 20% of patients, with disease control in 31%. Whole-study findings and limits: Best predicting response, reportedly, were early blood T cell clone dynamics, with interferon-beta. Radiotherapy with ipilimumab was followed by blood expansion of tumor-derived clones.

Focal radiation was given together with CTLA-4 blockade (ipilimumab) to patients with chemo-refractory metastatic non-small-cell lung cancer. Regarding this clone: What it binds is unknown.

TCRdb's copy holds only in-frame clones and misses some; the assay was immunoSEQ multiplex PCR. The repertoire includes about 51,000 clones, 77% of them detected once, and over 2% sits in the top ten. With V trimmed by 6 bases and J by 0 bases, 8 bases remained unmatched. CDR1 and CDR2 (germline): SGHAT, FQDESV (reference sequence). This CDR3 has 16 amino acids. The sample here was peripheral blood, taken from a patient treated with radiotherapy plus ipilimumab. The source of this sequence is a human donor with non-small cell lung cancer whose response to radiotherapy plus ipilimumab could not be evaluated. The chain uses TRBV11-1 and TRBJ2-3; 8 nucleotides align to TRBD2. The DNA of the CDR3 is TGTGCCAGCAGACGATTTAGCGGGGCTAGCACAGATACGCAGTATTTT. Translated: CASRRFSGASTDTQYF.